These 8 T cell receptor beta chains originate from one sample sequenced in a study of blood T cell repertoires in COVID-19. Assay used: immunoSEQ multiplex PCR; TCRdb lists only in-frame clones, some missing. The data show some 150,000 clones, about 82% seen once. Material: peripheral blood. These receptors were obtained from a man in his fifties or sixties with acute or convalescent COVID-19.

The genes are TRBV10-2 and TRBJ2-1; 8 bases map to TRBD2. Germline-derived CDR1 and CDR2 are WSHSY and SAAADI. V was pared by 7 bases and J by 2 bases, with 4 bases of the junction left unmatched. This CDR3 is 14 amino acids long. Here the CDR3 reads CASKAGVAYNEQFF. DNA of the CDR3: TGCGCCAGCAAAGCGGGAGTAGCCTACAATGAGCAGTTCTTC.

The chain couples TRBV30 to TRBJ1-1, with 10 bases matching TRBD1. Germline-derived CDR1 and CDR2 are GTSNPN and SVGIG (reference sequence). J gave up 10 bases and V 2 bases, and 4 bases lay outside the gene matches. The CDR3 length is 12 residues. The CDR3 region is CAWSPRTGGAFF. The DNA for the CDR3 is TGTGCCTGGAGTCCCCGGACAGGGGGAGCTTTCTTT.

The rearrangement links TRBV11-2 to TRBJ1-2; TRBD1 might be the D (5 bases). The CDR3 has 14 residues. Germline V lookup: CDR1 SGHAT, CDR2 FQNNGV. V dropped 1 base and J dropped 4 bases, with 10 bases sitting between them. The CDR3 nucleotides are TGTGCCAGCAGCTTAGCTGGGGCCGGCTATGGCTACACCTTC. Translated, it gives CASSLAGAGYGYTF.

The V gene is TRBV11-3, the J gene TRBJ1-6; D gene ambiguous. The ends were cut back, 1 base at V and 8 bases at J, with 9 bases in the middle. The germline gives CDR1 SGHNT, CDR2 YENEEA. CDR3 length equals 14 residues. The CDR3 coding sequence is TGTGCCAGCAGCTTAGTTCCTAACGATTCACCCCTCCACTTT. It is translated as CASSLVPNDSPLHF.

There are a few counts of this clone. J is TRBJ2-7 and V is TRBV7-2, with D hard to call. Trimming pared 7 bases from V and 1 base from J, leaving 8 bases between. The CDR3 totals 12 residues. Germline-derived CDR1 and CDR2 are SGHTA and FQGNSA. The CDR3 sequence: CASTYTSYEQYF. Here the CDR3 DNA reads TGTGCCAGCACCTATACGTCCTACGAGCAGTACTTC.

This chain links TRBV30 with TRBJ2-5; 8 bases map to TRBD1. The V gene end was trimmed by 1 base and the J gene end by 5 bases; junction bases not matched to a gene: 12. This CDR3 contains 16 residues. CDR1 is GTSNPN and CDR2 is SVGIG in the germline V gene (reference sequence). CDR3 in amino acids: CAWSEDRDRSWETQYF. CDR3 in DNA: TGTGCCTGGAGTGAAGACCGGGACAGGTCGTGGGAGACCCAGTACTTC.

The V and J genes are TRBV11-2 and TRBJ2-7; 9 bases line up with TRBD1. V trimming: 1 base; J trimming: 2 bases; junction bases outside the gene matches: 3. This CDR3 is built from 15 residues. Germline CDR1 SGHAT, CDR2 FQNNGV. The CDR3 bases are TGTGCCAGCAGCTTAGCGGGACAGGGACCCTACGAGCAGTACTTC. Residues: CASSLAGQGPYEQYF.

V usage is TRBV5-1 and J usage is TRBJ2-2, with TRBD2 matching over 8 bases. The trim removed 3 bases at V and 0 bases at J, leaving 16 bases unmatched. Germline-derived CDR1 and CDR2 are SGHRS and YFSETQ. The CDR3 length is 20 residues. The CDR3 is CASSSSAPVGGGSNTGELFF. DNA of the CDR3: TGCGCCAGCAGCTCCAGCGCGCCGGTTGGCGGGGGGTCGAACACCGGGGAGCTGTTTTTT. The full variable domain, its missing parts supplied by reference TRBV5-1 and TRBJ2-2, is KAGVTQTPRYLIKTRGQQVTLSCSPISGHRSVSWYQQTPGQGLQFLFEYFSETQRNKGNFPGRFSGRQFSNSRSEMNVSTLELGDSALYLCASSSSAPVGGGSNTGELFFGEGSRLTVL.